The source of this T cell receptor (beta chain) is a study of T cells in Graves' hyperthyroidism and ophthalmopathy (dated by TCRdb to about 2019). A note on the overall study: Peripheral blood samples were taken at the time of initial diagnosis, prior to any treatment. After sampling, hyperthyroidism patients received methimazole starting at 30 mg daily, and ophthalmopathy patients received high-dose intravenous methylprednisolone. The paper reports TCR Vbeta CDR3 sequencing of over 120 peripheral blood samples: some 41 ophthalmopathy, under 85 hyperthyroidism and roughly 17 progressor patients. The 100 discovery patients were divided at random into training and test sets in a 7:3 ratio. A discovery cohort of approximately 100 patients, approximately 44 with Graves' ophthalmopathy and about 58 with stable Graves' hyperthyroidism, was used to find distinguishing TCR V-J signatures. Prospective prediction of ophthalmopathy was tested in an independent validation cohort of 18 to 20 hyperthyroidism patients and 17 patients who later progressed to ophthalmopathy. In about 6 Graves' hyperthyroidism patients, the study also compared T-cell repertoires from thyroid tissue with T-cell repertoires from blood.

To note about this clonotype: Its antigen is not yet known. It has no much larger one-base neighbor in the sample; base qualities were not kept.

In the ophthalmopathy patients, disease was moderately to severely active, with a Clinical Activity Score of 3 or more, a NOSPECS grade of 4 or more, and a duration of less than 3 months. Patients with uncontrolled infections, other autoimmune diseases, pregnancy or lactation were excluded. Diagnoses relied on clinical symptoms, serum thyroxine and TRAb, thyroid ultrasound and orbital computed tomography. Ficoll-Paque density gradient centrifugation was used to isolate PBMCs from under 11 ml of fresh peripheral blood. Trizol reagent was used to extract total RNA, and RNA quality was then checked on an Agilent 2100 Bioanalyzer. V and J are truncated by 2 bases and 1 base respectively, leaving an intervening sequence of 8 bases. CDR1 and CDR2 (SGHVS, FQNEAQ) derive from the germline V gene. Its CDR3 holds 15 amino acids, cysteine through phenylalanine. Only the CDR3 DNA stays, 45 bases, in frame from base 1.

TCR beta CDR3 regions were amplified from RNA transcripts. The TCR CDR3 was subjected to a first round of RT-PCR using the HTBI primer set and the Qiagen OneStep RT-PCR kit. The libraries were constructed in a second round of multiplex PCR and then size-selected and purified. Libraries were sequenced paired-end with 100 bp reads on an Illumina HiSeq2000. The published analysis was carried out like this. SOAPnuke was used to process the raw data, with reads discarded if the reads contained adapters or uncalled bases, had a mean Phred below 15, or lacked an exact constant-primer or identifier match. COPE v1.2.5 was used to merge the high-quality paired reads, and each unique nucleotide sequence was defined as a clonotype. MiTCR v1.1 was used to align clonotypes to the IMGT TRBV, TRBD and TRBJ reference segments. The analysis was restricted to V-J combinations with a frequency above 0.0001, which together covered 99.2% of the repertoires. The TCS score was defined as the ratio of F50 (clonal expansion) to E x V (chaos), calculated using BLOSUM62-based TCRdist between CDR3 peptides within each V-J. Welch's t-statistics and random forest reduced just over 500 V-J features to about 13, which were used in a naive Bayes classifier (R e1071). TCRdb cleaned the public reads at Q25 with fastp, built clones with MiXCR and kept in-frame beta chains. Every distinct CDR3 protein forms one entry, paired with its most common genes and DNA. The V and J calls were not made by the authors but by TCRdb's processing. In this sample the table shows 250,000 to 300,000 distinct CDR3 sequences, roughly 20% of which occur a single time. The top ten clonotypes cover less than 40% of the sample.

General findings and caveats noted by the study authors: No statistical method was used to fix the sample size in advance, and group allocation was not hidden from the investigators. In validation, progression to ophthalmopathy was predicted by the model with 70.59% sensitivity and 72% to 85% specificity, a median of approximately 6.5 months before onset. Most expanded thyroid clonotypes (frequency above 0.001) were also detected in blood, suggesting blood repertoires may reflect thyroid immune responses. In cross-validation, a model built on a 13 V-J signature told ophthalmopathy apart from stable hyperthyroidism with over 85% sensitivity and about 81% specificity, and in testing the same model reached 80%/75%.

The chain is encoded by TRBV7-8 joined to TRBJ2-2, with the D gene call left open. Sequenced material: blood. This receptor was obtained from a man aged 50 to 59 with Graves' ophthalmopathy. The bases read TGTGCCAGCAGCTTATTTATAGAGAACACCGGGGAGCTGTTTTTT. Its translation reads: CASSLFIENTGELFF.